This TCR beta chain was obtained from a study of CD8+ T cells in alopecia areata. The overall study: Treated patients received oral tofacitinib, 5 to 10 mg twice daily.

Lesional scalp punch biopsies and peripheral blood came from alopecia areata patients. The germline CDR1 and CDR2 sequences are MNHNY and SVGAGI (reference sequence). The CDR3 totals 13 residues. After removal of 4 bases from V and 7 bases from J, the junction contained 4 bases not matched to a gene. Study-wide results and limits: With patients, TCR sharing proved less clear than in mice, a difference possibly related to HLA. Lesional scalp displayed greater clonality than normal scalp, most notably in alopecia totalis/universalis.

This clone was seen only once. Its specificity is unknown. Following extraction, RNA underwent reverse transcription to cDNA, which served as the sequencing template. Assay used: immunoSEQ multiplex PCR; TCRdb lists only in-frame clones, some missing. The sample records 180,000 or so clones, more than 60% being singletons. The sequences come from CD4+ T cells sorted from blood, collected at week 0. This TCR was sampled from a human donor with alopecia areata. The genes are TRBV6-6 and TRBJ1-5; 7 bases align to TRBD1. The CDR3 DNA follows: TGTGCCAGCAGTTCACAGGGGTGGCAGCCCCAGCATTTT. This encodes CASSSQGWQPQHF.